This TCR beta chain stems from a study of blood T cell repertoires in COVID-19. Turning to the study itself: Nucleic acid was either cDNA or gDNA, and it came from T cells, B-cell-depleted T cells, or PBMCs.

Sequencing was performed with immunoSEQ multiplex PCR; in TCRdb, only in-frame clones are kept and a portion is missing. The repertoire consists of hundreds of thousands of clones, with roughly 85% occurring once and the leading ten covering 3.6%. Germline V gene data show CDR1 as KGHSH and CDR2 as LQKENI. This CDR3 region has 19 residues. J lost 4 bases, V lost 0 bases, and 12 bases had no gene match. This clone came up a few times. The V gene is TRBV18, the J gene TRBJ1-5, with 10 bases that match TRBD1. The receptor comes from a woman aged 80 or over with acute or convalescent COVID-19. The source material was peripheral blood. The CDR3 sequence is CASSPPRMRQGASNQPQHF. CDR3 nucleotides: TGTGCCAGCTCACCACCGAGGATGCGACAGGGGGCGTCGAATCAGCCCCAGCATTTT.